The 21 T cell receptor beta chains in this list originate from one sample, sequenced in a study of cytomegalovirus exposure and HLA in healthy donors (TCRdb year 2017). Receptors were amplified or captured by the immunoSEQ multiplex PCR assay. For the multiplex PCR, a mixture combining 60 forward primers for TCR Vbeta segments and 13 reverse primers for TCR Jbeta segments was used. What TCRdb holds here is the immuneACCESS table cut down to in-frame rearrangements. Part of the clones is not present; checked against another copy, under half of the missing clones reflect an unresolved V gene, and the others are unexplained. The sample table holds just under 95,000 clones, of which roughly 80% were seen once. The top ten hold about a tenth of the sample. The sequenced material came from PBMCs. The receptors originated from a human donor in good health.

V and J are TRBV28 and TRBJ1-4; 7 nucleotides match TRBD1. The CDR3 covers 14 residues. V shed 3 bases, J shed 8 bases, and the junction held 6 bases outside the gene matches. Germline CDR1 and CDR2: MDHEN and SYDVKM. CDR3 loop: CASSFQGVGEKLFF. The CDR3, as DNA: TGTGCCAGCAGTTTTCAGGGGGTGGGAGAAAAACTGTTTTTT.

This clone was recorded a few times. The chain links TRBV11-2 to TRBJ2-2; TRBD2 matches at 9 bases. This CDR3 region has 15 residues. The J segment lost 6 bases and the V segment lost 4 bases, leaving 6 bases of the junction unmatched. Germline V gene sequence: CDR1 SGHAT, CDR2 FQNNGV. The DNA of the CDR3 is TGTGCCAGCAGCTCTAGCGGGGCGATTCCCGGGGAGCTGTTTTTT. Translation: CASSSSGAIPGELFF.

J is TRBJ2-7 and V is TRBV5-8, with D possibly matching TRBD2 (6 bases). CDR3 length: 14 residues. Germline lookup yields CDR1 SGHTS and CDR2 YDEGEE. V was clipped by 7 bases and J by 0 bases, with 14 bases between them. CDR3 nucleotides: TGTGCCAGCCCGGAGGGTCCCATCTCCTACGAGCAGTACTTC. Its translation is CASPEGPISYEQYF. Complete variable domain (other parts from reference TRBV5-8 and TRBJ2-7): EAGVTQSPTHLIKTRGQQATLRCSPISGHTSVYWYQQALGLGLQFLLWYDEGEERNRGNFPPRFSGRQFPNYSSELNVNALELEDSALYLCASPEGPISYEQYFGPGTRLTVT.

The chain employs TRBV6-1 and TRBJ2-7; 7 positions match TRBD2. J lost 3 bases, V lost 7 bases, and 6 bases had no gene match. Germline lookup yields CDR1 MNHNS and CDR2 SASEGT. The CDR3 loop spans 13 amino acids. The CDR3, as DNA: TGTGCCAGCAAGATTAGCGGGTTCTACGAGCAGTACTTC. It yields the protein CASKISGFYEQYF.

The J gene is TRBJ2-1, the V gene TRBV27, with D maybe TRBD1 (5 bases). The CDR3 is 15 residues long. Per the germline V gene, CDR1 is MNHEY and CDR2 is SMNVEV (reference sequence). With 7 bases removed from V and 7 bases from J, the gap between germline ends came to 20 bases. CDR3: CASTPQWTRKNEQFF. DNA for the CDR3: TGTGCCAGCACCCCACAGTGGACAAGGAAGAATGAGCAGTTCTTC.

This clone was seen a few times. The CDR3 reads CASSLVAGPDYEQYF. CDR3 bases: TGCGCCAGCAGCTTGGTGGCAGGGCCCGACTACGAGCAGTACTTC. V and J are TRBV5-1 and TRBJ2-7; possibly TRBD1 for D (5 bases). This CDR3 is built from 15 residues. The germline V gene has CDR1 SGHRS and CDR2 YFSETQ. V shed 0 bases and J shed 3 bases, with 13 bases lying between them. The full variable domain, with the rest looked up from reference TRBV5-1 and TRBJ2-7, is KAGVTQTPRYLIKTRGQQVTLSCSPISGHRSVSWYQQTPGQGLQFLFEYFSETQRNKGNFPGRFSGRQFSNSRSEMNVSTLELGDSALYLCASSLVAGPDYEQYFGPGTRLTVT.

The chain combines TRBV27 with TRBJ2-7, with 7 bases aligning to TRBD2. The ends lost 1 base at V and 4 bases at J; junction bases unmatched: 4. Germline assignment: CDR1 MNHEY and CDR2 SMNVEV (reference sequence). CDR3 length equals 14 residues. This chain's CDR3 is CASSLWGGTYEQYF. CDR3 coding DNA: TGTGCCAGCAGTTTATGGGGAGGGACTTACGAGCAGTACTTC.

The chain recombines TRBV11-3 with TRBJ2-2; D gene uncertain. With 2 bases removed from V and 5 bases from J, the gap between germline ends came to 6 bases. The germline CDR1 and CDR2 sequences are SGHNT and YENEEA. CDR3 length equals 13 residues. The CDR3 region has the DNA TGTGCCAGCAGCTTACGCCGGACCGGGGAGCTGTTTTTT. This translates into CASSLRRTGELFF.

This clone was observed a handful of times. The chain couples TRBV5-6 to TRBJ1-3, with D maybe TRBD1 (5 bases). The ends were cut back, 3 bases at V and 9 bases at J, with 16 bases in the middle. CDR1 is SGHDT, CDR2 YYEEEE, per germline. CDR3 length: 14 amino acids. The CDR3 loop reads CASSSRRGIGTIYF. As DNA, the CDR3 is TGTGCCAGCAGCTCAAGAAGGGGCATAGGCACCATATATTTT.

The rearrangement links TRBV19 to TRBJ2-1, with D perhaps matching TRBD2 (5 bases). Trimming shortened V by 4 bases and J by 6 bases, and 10 bases separated the two germline ends. Germline-derived CDR1 and CDR2 are LNHDA and SQIVND (reference sequence). This CDR3 has 13 residues. The CDR3 nucleotides are TGTGCCAGTAGTACGGGGTCCCCCAATGAGCAGTTCTTC. Its protein is CASSTGSPNEQFF.

V gene TRBV6-4 combines with J gene TRBJ2-1; D is ambiguous. The CDR3 spans 13 residues. Germline loops: CDR1 MRHNA, CDR2 SNTAGT. The V end was cut by 2 bases, the J end by 6 bases, with 8 bases between. In DNA, the CDR3 is TGTGCCAGCAGTGACCCCCCCTCCAATGAGCAGTTCTTC. Translating it yields CASSDPPSNEQFF.

This clone appeared a single time. The genes are TRBV11-2 and TRBJ2-3, with a possible D match to TRBD1 (6 bases). In germline, CDR1 is SGHAT, CDR2 FQNNGV. This CDR3 has 13 residues. V was pared by 5 bases and J by 4 bases, with 10 bases between. This chain's CDR3 is CASSRGGSDTQYF. CDR3 nucleotide sequence: TGTGCCAGCAGCAGAGGGGGATCAGATACGCAGTATTTT. The whole variable domain, remainder taken from reference TRBV11-2 and TRBJ2-3, is EAGVAQSPRYKIIEKRQSVAFWCNPISGHATLYWYQQILGQGPKLLIQFQNNGVVDDSQLPKDRFSAERLKGVDSTLKIQPAKLEDSAVYLCASSRGGSDTQYFGPGTRLTVL.

This chain joins TRBV7-6 and TRBJ1-1, with a possible D match to TRBD1 (6 bases). CDR3 size: 15 residues. Looked up from germline, CDR1 is SGHVS and CDR2 is FNYEAQ. Trimming stripped 5 bases from V and 7 bases from J, with 20 bases between. CDR3 in amino acids: CASSLVITGSGEAFF. In DNA, the CDR3 is TGTGCCAGCAGCCTAGTGATTACAGGGAGTGGTGAAGCTTTCTTT.

The sample holds one count of this clone. The rearrangement joins TRBV15 to TRBJ2-1; weak D call: TRBD2 (7 bases). CDR3 length: 15 residues. V was pared by 5 bases and J by 5 bases, with 16 bases between. In germline, CDR1 is LNHNV, CDR2 YYDKDF (reference sequence). The CDR3 loop reads CATSFEGGGHNEQFF. The CDR3 nucleotides are TGTGCCACCAGCTTTGAGGGGGGAGGGCACAATGAGCAGTTCTTC. Looking up the rest from reference TRBV15 and TRBJ2-1 gives the full variable domain: DAMVIQNPRYQVTQFGKPVTLSCSQTLNHNVMYWYQQKSSQAPKLLFHYYDKDFNNEADTPDNFQSRRPNTSFCFLDIRSPGLGDTAMYLCATSFEGGGHNEQFFGPGTRLTVL.

The chain uses TRBV5-1 and TRBJ1-1, with a weak D call TRBD1 (6 bases). The germline CDR1 and CDR2 sequences are SGHRS and YFSETQ. The CDR3 sequence is 13 residues long. V was shortened by 7 bases and J by 1 base, with 11 bases between the two germline ends. The CDR3 here is CASHRDTNTEAFF. The DNA of the CDR3 is TGCGCCAGCCACCGGGACACGAACACTGAAGCTTTCTTT.

V is TRBV6-1 and J is TRBJ2-1; weak D call: TRBD2 (6 bases). The V end was cut by 2 bases, the J end by 13 bases, with 9 bases between. This CDR3 has 11 amino acids. Germline values: CDR1 MNHNS, CDR2 SASEGT. CDR3 nucleotides: TGTGCCAGCAGTGAAACGGGGGAACAGTTCTTC. This sequence encodes CASSETGEQFF.

J is TRBJ2-7 and V is TRBV7-2; a possible D gene is TRBD2 (5 bases). CDR1 SGHTA and CDR2 FQGNSA come from the germline V gene. Trimming stripped 6 bases from V and 2 bases from J, with 11 bases between. This CDR3 is built from 13 residues. CDR3 sequence: CASSPGTPYEQYF. In DNA form, the CDR3 reads TGTGCCAGCAGTCCGGGAACCCCCTACGAGCAGTACTTC.

In its sample, this clone was seen a few times. The V call is TRBV6-4, the J call TRBJ2-7, with TRBD2 matching 10 bases. J lost 5 bases, V lost 3 bases, and 4 bases had no gene match. There are 14 residues in the CDR3. Germline loops: CDR1 MRHNA, CDR2 SNTAGT. Written as DNA, the CDR3 is TGTGCCAGCAGTGAGTCTAGCGGGAGTGACGAGCAGTACTTC. It is translated as CASSESSGSDEQYF.

The chain's CDR3 is CASSPYGDYNSPLHF. DNA of the CDR3: TGTGCCAGCTCACCGTACGGAGACTATAATTCACCCCTCCACTTT. The genes are TRBV18 and TRBJ1-6; no clear D. V dropped 3 bases and J dropped 3 bases, with 9 bases sitting between them. CDR1 is KGHSH and CDR2 is LQKENI in the germline V gene. The CDR3 has 15 amino acids.

The chain recombines TRBV4-1 with TRBJ2-5; D call uncertain. Trimming left V 1 base short and J 2 bases short, with 17 bases between. The CDR3 is 17 amino acids. Per germline, CDR1 MGHRA and CDR2 YSYEKL. CDR3 in DNA: TGCGCCAGCAGCCAAGTCCCCCCCACATCCAAACAAGAGACCCAGTACTTC. Amino acid sequence: CASSQVPPTSKQETQYF.

The chain uses TRBV18 and TRBJ1-6; tentative D call: TRBD1 (6 bases). V shed 9 bases and J shed 4 bases, with 16 bases lying between them. The CDR3 contains 15 residues. Germline V gene data show CDR1 as KGHSH and CDR2 as LQKENI. The CDR3 sequence is CASAVDSQYNSPLHF. The CDR3 DNA is TGTGCCAGTGCCGTGGACAGCCAATATAATTCACCCCTCCACTTT.